The 31 T cell receptor beta chains reported below all come from one sample, sequenced in a study of blood T cell repertoires in COVID-19. The method was immunoSEQ multiplex PCR; TCRdb's version includes in-frame clones alone and lacks a portion of them. The sample has tens of thousands of clones; more than 70% are singletons. Sequencing was performed on peripheral blood. All receptors come from a man aged 45-65 years with COVID-19, enrolled during active disease.

The chain links TRBV21-1 to TRBJ2-7; the table's D gene call, TRBD1, was not cross checked with the DNA. TRBV21-1 is tagged as a pseudogene. This CDR3 has 15 residues. In nucleotides, the CDR3 is TGTGCCAGCAGCCTCCCGGAGGACAGGGGGAGCGAGCAGTACTTC. Its translation: CASSLPEDRGSEQYF.

The V call is TRBV11-3, the J call TRBJ2-7; the D gene is possibly TRBD2 (5 bases). This CDR3 has 14 residues. Deletions cut 0 bases from V and 7 bases from J, with 13 bases between. Per germline, CDR1 SGHNT and CDR2 YENEEA. This CDR3 reads CASSLDGVSGEQYF. The CDR3 DNA reads TGTGCCAGCAGCTTAGATGGGGTATCGGGAGAGCAGTACTTC.

This chain uses TRBV28 with TRBJ2-7; D is ambiguous. V was clipped by 7 bases and J by 5 bases, with 15 bases between them. CDR1 is MDHEN, CDR2 SYDVKM, per germline. The CDR3 loop spans 13 amino acids. The CDR3 here is CASTQVREDEQYF. The CDR3, as DNA: TGTGCCAGCACTCAAGTCCGCGAGGACGAGCAGTACTTC.

This clone was counted between two and nine times. The chain is built from TRBV5-5 and TRBJ2-1; TRBD1 agrees at 7 bases. Germline values: CDR1 SGHKS, CDR2 YYEKEE (reference sequence). The V gene end was trimmed by 3 bases and the J gene end by 4 bases; junction bases not matched to a gene: 7. This CDR3 contains 15 residues. The chain's CDR3 is CASSWGQILYNEQFF. The CDR3 bases are TGTGCCAGCAGCTGGGGACAGATACTATACAATGAGCAGTTCTTC.

The rearrangement uses TRBV30 and TRBJ1-2; unclear D gene. Germline V lookup: CDR1 GTSNPN, CDR2 SVGIG (reference sequence). The V gene lost 0 bases and the J gene lost 5 bases, with 7 bases spanning the gap. CDR3 length: 12 amino acids. The CDR3 loop is CAWSVGMYGYTF. CDR3 bases: TGTGCCTGGAGTGTGGGCATGTATGGCTACACCTTC.

The chain recombines TRBV2 with TRBJ2-1; TRBD1 is a possible D gene (5 bases). V lost 7 bases and J lost 6, with 22 bases in between. The CDR3 runs to 16 residues. Germline loops: CDR1 SNHLY, CDR2 FYNNEI. For the CDR3, the DNA is TGTGCCAGCACTACGATACAGGTCCTCTACATCAATGAGCAGTTCTTC. This sequence encodes CASTTIQVLYINEQFF.

The sample holds one count of this clone. One junction end does not reproduce the germline sequence, and a read error may be involved. The chain uses TRBV5-4 and TRBJ2-2, with TRBD2 identical over 16 bases. This CDR3 has 17 residues. Germline V gene lookup returns CDR1 SGHNT and CDR2 YYREEE (reference sequence). The CDR3 reads CASSLGLAGGNPGELFF. The DNA of the CDR3 is TGTGCCAGCAGCCTGGGACTAGCGGGGGGGAACCCCGGGGAGCTGTTTTTT.

V is TRBV28 and J is TRBJ2-2; D is possibly TRBD1 (8 bases). This CDR3 is 14 amino acids long. Germline CDR1 and CDR2: MDHEN and SYDVKM. V lost 7 bases, J lost 7 bases, and 16 bases lay in between. The CDR3 sequence is CASTTGGAGGELFF. As DNA, the CDR3 is TGTGCCAGCACCACAGGGGGGGCCGGCGGGGAGCTGTTTTTT.

The chain is built from TRBV7-2 and TRBJ1-1; tentatively, D is TRBD1 (6 bases). V lost 6 bases to trimming and J lost 4 bases, with 9 bases between them. From germline, CDR1 is SGHTA and CDR2 FQGNSA. The CDR3 loop spans 12 amino acids. CDR3 residues: CASSRGGTEAFF. The CDR3 coding sequence is TGTGCCAGCAGTAGGGGGGGCACTGAAGCTTTCTTT.

This chain joins TRBV5-1 and TRBJ1-6; the match to TRBD1 covers 7 bases. The CDR3 loop spans 16 amino acids. The junction had 12 bases not matched to a gene; V was cut back by 6 bases and J by 6 bases. From germline, CDR1 is SGHRS and CDR2 YFSETQ. The CDR3: CASKPSGTDINSPLHF. CDR3 DNA sequence: TGCGCCAGCAAACCTTCTGGGACAGATATTAATTCACCCCTCCACTTT.

The V and J genes are TRBV7-3 and TRBJ2-1, with 9 bases identical to TRBD1. The CDR3 spans 16 residues. The V gene end was trimmed by 5 bases and the J gene end by 0 bases; junction bases not matched to a gene: 5. In germline, CDR1 is SGHTA, CDR2 FQGTGA. This CDR3 reads CASSVQGQGSYNEQFF. In DNA form, the CDR3 reads TGTGCCAGCAGCGTCCAGGGACAGGGCTCCTACAATGAGCAGTTCTTC.

This chain uses TRBV29-1 with TRBJ2-7, with 7 bases matching TRBD1. Germline loops: CDR1 SQVTM, CDR2 ANQGSEA. The CDR3 consists of 14 residues. After removal of 0 bases from V and 8 bases from J, the junction contained 10 bases not matched to a gene. CDR3 nucleotides: TGCAGCGTTGAAGATCAGAAACAGGGGAAAAAGCAGTACTTC. This gives the protein CSVEDQKQGKKQYF.

The chain links TRBV2 to TRBJ2-5, with 8 bases matching TRBD1. V lost 7 bases to trimming and J lost 3 bases; unmatched junction nucleotides: 1. Germline CDR1 SNHLY, CDR2 FYNNEI. The CDR3 totals 12 residues. CDR3 in amino acids: CASMGQEETQYF. The DNA of the CDR3 is TGTGCCAGCATGGGACAGGAAGAGACCCAGTACTTC.

This sequence joins TRBV5-4 and TRBJ2-2, with TRBD2 matching 8 bases. The CDR3 runs to 17 residues. V trimming: 4 bases; J trimming: 1 base; junction bases outside the gene matches: 9. Germline CDR1 is SGHNT and CDR2 is YYREEE (reference sequence). CDR3 amino acids: CASSLGSSGVNTGELFF. In nucleotides, the CDR3 is TGTGCCAGCAGCCTTGGTAGTAGCGGGGTGAACACCGGGGAGCTGTTTTTT.

The chain joins TRBV6-2 or TRBV6-3 to TRBJ2-1; TRBD2 aligns across 9 bases. V was pared by 0 bases and J by 5 bases, with 20 bases of the junction left unmatched. The CDR3 spans 21 residues. Per the germline V gene, CDR1 is MNHEY and CDR2 is SVGEGT. The CDR3 here is CASSYSRMGAASGARDNEQFF. For the CDR3, the DNA is TGTGCCAGCAGTTACTCGAGAATGGGGGCGGCTAGCGGGGCCCGGGACAATGAGCAGTTCTTC.

The CDR3 is CASSYYQGGQPQHF. CDR3 in DNA: TGTGCCAGCAGTTACTACCAGGGAGGTCAGCCCCAGCATTTT. The chain links TRBV6-5 to TRBJ1-5; the D gene is possibly TRBD1 (5 bases). Looked up from germline, CDR1 is MNHEY and CDR2 is SVGAGI. Trimming removed 1 base at V and 6 bases at J, with 10 bases between. This CDR3 comprises 14 residues.

J is TRBJ1-2 and V is TRBV9; D is uncertain. The CDR3 contains 15 residues. Germline V gives CDR1 SGDLS, CDR2 YYNGEE. V was clipped by 4 bases and J by 4 bases, with 17 bases between them. CDR3 protein: CASSSGGAFGYGYTF. CDR3 coding DNA: TGTGCCAGCAGCTCAGGAGGAGCTTTCGGCTATGGCTACACCTTC. The full variable domain, with the rest looked up from reference TRBV9 and TRBJ1-2, is DSGVTQTPKHLITATGQRVTLRCSPRSGDLSVYWYQQSLDQGLQFLIQYYNGEERAKGNILERFSAQQFPDLHSELNLSSLELGDSALYFCASSSGGAFGYGYTFGSGTRLTVV.

This chain joins TRBV18 and TRBJ2-7; D is perhaps TRBD1 (6 bases). V dropped 6 bases and J dropped 2 bases, with 14 bases sitting between them. The length of the CDR3 is 14 residues. Per the germline V gene, CDR1 is KGHSH and CDR2 is LQKENI. CDR3 loop: CASSQDSRTYEQYF. CDR3 DNA: TGTGCCAGCTCTCAGGACAGCCGGACCTACGAGCAGTACTTC.

This chain links TRBV21-1 with TRBJ1-1; whether TRBD1, the table's D call, matches the DNA was not checked. TRBV21-1 is designated a pseudogene. The CDR3 runs to 18 residues. The CDR3 loop is CASSKKPQGVRGNTEAFF. The CDR3 region has the DNA TGTGCCAGCAGCAAAAAGCCGCAGGGGGTTAGAGGGAACACTGAAGCTTTCTTT.

This clone was counted a single time. The gene calls are TRBV28 and TRBJ2-7; 10 nucleotides line up with TRBD2. V gave up 10 bases and J gave up 3 bases; unmatched junction bases: 18. Germline-derived CDR1 and CDR2 are MDHEN and SYDVKM. This CDR3 has 17 amino acids. The CDR3 region is CATAKGSGGPLNYEQYF. In DNA, the CDR3 is TGTGCCACTGCAAAGGGTAGCGGGGGGCCCCTTAACTACGAGCAGTACTTC.

This sequence joins TRBV4-2 and TRBJ2-7, with a tentative D call TRBD2 (7 bases). The CDR3 is 17 amino acids. From germline, CDR1 is LGHNA and CDR2 YNFKEQ. V lost 0 bases, J lost 0 bases, and 15 bases lay in between. The CDR3 nucleotides are TGTGCCAGCAGCCAAGATGGGGGCCGGGACTACTCCTACGAGCAGTACTTC. Its protein is CASSQDGGRDYSYEQYF.

This clone was recorded once. The V gene is TRBV5-8, the J gene TRBJ2-5; 10 bases fit TRBD1. CDR1 and CDR2 from the germline V gene are SGHTS and YDEGEE. The CDR3 has 15 residues. V dropped 2 bases and J dropped 3; count of bases not matched to a gene: 4. The CDR3 sequence is CASSLSGTGEETQYF. The CDR3 nucleotides read TGTGCCAGCAGCTTATCCGGGACAGGGGAAGAGACCCAGTACTTC.

V and J are TRBV19 and TRBJ1-3, with D possibly being TRBD1 (5 bases). Trimming shortened V by 5 bases and J by 0 bases, and 11 bases separated the two germline ends. In germline, CDR1 is LNHDA, CDR2 SQIVND (reference sequence). This CDR3 contains 15 residues. The CDR3 loop reads CASSWDSSSGNTIYF. The CDR3, as DNA: TGTGCCAGTAGTTGGGACTCAAGCTCTGGAAACACCATATATTTT.

This clone was seen a single time. The chain recombines TRBV7-8 with TRBJ1-5; a weak D match, TRBD1 (5 bases). Trimming cost V 3 bases and J 6 bases, with 12 bases left between them. The germline V gene encodes CDR1 SGHVS and CDR2 FQNEAQ. This CDR3 spans 14 amino acids. The CDR3 sequence is CASSFGGASQPQHF. CDR3 DNA sequence: TGTGCCAGCAGCTTCGGAGGGGCGAGTCAGCCCCAGCATTTT.

V usage is TRBV6-2 or TRBV6-3 and J usage is TRBJ1-5, with D perhaps TRBD1 (5 bases). CDR1 is MNHEY, CDR2 SVGEGT, per germline. The CDR3 is 14 residues long. The germline V and J ends were trimmed by 2 bases and 7 bases, with 12 bases remaining between them. The CDR3 sequence is CASSYAGPGQPQHF. The CDR3 DNA is TGTGCCAGCAGTTACGCAGGGCCAGGGCAGCCCCAGCATTTT.

The chain links TRBV5-1 to TRBJ2-3; a possible D gene is TRBD1 (7 bases). This CDR3 spans 16 amino acids. Deletions cut 0 bases from V and 5 bases from J, with 16 bases between. Germline V gives CDR1 SGHRS, CDR2 YFSETQ. CDR3 sequence: CASSLDPGGLKDTQYF. The CDR3 bases are TGCGCCAGCAGCTTGGACCCAGGGGGGTTAAAAGATACGCAGTATTTT.

J is TRBJ1-5 and V is TRBV24-1; D is unclear. CDR3 length: 14 residues. Trimming removed 3 bases from V and 0 bases from J, with 5 bases in between. Germline CDR1 and CDR2: KGHDR and SFDVKD. CDR3 sequence (DNA): TGTGCCACCAGTGATCCCTATAGCAATCAGCCCCAGCATTTT. Protein: CATSDPYSNQPQHF.

This chain uses TRBV5-1 with TRBJ2-1, with 12 positions matching TRBD2. CDR3 length: 18 residues. V dropped 6 bases and J dropped 3; count of bases not matched to a gene: 13. From germline, CDR1 is SGHRS and CDR2 YFSETQ. This CDR3 reads CASIQGASGGADYNEQFF. For the CDR3, the DNA is TGCGCCAGCATCCAAGGGGCTAGCGGGGGGGCAGACTACAATGAGCAGTTCTTC.

The rearrangement joins TRBV18 to TRBJ1-1; TRBD1 matches at 7 bases. Unmatched junction bases numbered 12, after V lost 4 bases and J lost 4 bases. The CDR3 extends over 16 amino acids. Germline-derived CDR1 and CDR2 are KGHSH and LQKENI. CDR3 sequence reads: CASSRLLSGGFTEAFF. The CDR3 DNA is TGTGCCAGCTCACGACTGCTCTCAGGGGGATTCACTGAAGCTTTCTTT.

The J gene is TRBJ1-5, the V gene TRBV2; 9 positions agree with TRBD1. J lost 2 bases, V lost 1 base, and 6 bases had no gene match. Germline assignment: CDR1 SNHLY and CDR2 FYNNEI. The CDR3 is 17 amino acids. CDR3 bases: TGTGCCAGCAGTGAAGAATCGACAGGGGGGGGCAATCAGCCCCAGCATTTT. It codes for CASSEESTGGGNQPQHF.

J is TRBJ1-2 and V is TRBV4-1, with D possibly being TRBD1 (6 bases). The V gene's germline CDR1 is MGHRA and CDR2 YSYEKL. Trimming left V 0 bases short and J 7 bases short, with 12 bases between. This CDR3 spans 14 amino acids. CDR3 residues: CASSQDHRVRGYTF. The CDR3 nucleotides are TGCGCCAGCAGCCAAGATCACAGGGTTCGTGGCTACACCTTC.